The source of this T cell receptor beta chain is a study of blood T cell repertoires in COVID-19 (dated by TCRdb to 2020 to 2021). In terms of the full investigation: Samples from collaborators originated in the United States, Italy and Spain and spanned both the acute and convalescent phases of COVID-19. The material from the prospective study consisted of cDNA or gDNA derived from T cells, B-cell-depleted T cells, or PBMCs. Deeply sampled blood TCRbeta repertoires from subjects exposed to, actively infected with, or recovered from COVID-19 were included in the dataset. The repertoires were released in a freely available public database intended as a resource for research on the immune response to SARS-CoV-2. Samples came from the ongoing ImmuneRACE study (first 160 participants) plus 1,254 subjects from 6 global collaborators. A de-identified subject ID, COVID-19 status, age in years and sex were almost always included in the sample metadata. HLA class I and class II types, where available, came from metadata supplied by the sample provider rather than from assay-based typing.

Turning to this clone: The target of this receptor is not known. The sample holds no much larger clone one base away, and base qualities are not on file.

At one collaborating source in Seattle, patients were enrolled during active infection and were followed longitudinally through the course of disease. Collaborating institutions collected whole blood in K2EDTA tubes following their own protocols. For TCRbeta analysis, collaborators shipped samples in one of three forms: frozen whole blood, isolated PBMCs, or DNA extracted from either of those sample types. The CDR3 runs 14 residues from the cysteine to the phenylalanine. The sequence is cut down to CDR3 DNA, 42 bases in frame from base 1. The V end gives up 7 bases and the J end 5 bases, leaving 10 bases in the junction not matched to a gene. CDR1 is given as LNHDA and CDR2 as SQIVND, both from the germline V gene (reference sequence). Broad study findings and their caveats: The quantity of clinical and demographic metadata differed by source and by participant and was supplied without curation.

The immunoSEQ Assay, a bias-controlled multiplex PCR, was used to amplify TCRbeta CDR3 regions from genomic DNA. For the original study's pipeline: Within the assay, amplification of reference gene primers was used to estimate how many nucleated cells each sample contained. Sequence reads were collapsed and filtered to measure the absolute abundance of every unique TCRbeta CDR3 rearrangement. For each sample, productive Simpson clonality was calculated by taking the square root of Simpson's diversity index across productive rearrangements. TCRdb provides this immuneACCESS table in a form limited to in-frame rearrangements. Some clones are lacking; in checked studies, under half of them reflect an unresolved V gene, and why the rest are absent is not known. V and J calls and clone size are as listed in that table; D and trimming were resolved from the DNA. This sample is represented by 250,000 to 350,000 clones; roughly 84% of them were singletons. The top ten hold more than 15% of the sample.

This clonotype was sampled from a person in their 70s with COVID-19, enrolled during active disease. This chain joins TRBV19 to TRBJ1-1; 7 bases in between match TRBD1. The source material was peripheral blood. This receptor has the CDR3 CASTPTGFATEAFF. The bases read TGTGCCAGTACCCCGACAGGGTTCGCAACTGAAGCTTTCTTT.